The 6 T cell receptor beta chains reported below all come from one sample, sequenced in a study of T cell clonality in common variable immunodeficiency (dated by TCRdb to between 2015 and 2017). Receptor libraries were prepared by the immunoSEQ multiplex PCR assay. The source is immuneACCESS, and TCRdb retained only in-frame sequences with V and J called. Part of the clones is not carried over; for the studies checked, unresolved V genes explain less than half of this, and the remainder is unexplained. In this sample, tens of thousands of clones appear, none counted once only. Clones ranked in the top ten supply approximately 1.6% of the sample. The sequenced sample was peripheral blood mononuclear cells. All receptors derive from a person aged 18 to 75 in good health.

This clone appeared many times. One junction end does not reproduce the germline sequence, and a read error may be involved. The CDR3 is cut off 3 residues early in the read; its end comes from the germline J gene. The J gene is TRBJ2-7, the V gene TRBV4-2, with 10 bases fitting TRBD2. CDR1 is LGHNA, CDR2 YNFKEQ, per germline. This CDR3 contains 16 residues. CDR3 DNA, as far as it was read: TGCGCCAGCAGCCAAGAGCTGAAGACTAGCGGGTACGAG. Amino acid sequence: CASSQELKTSGYE. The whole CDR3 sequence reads CASSQELKTSGYEQYF.

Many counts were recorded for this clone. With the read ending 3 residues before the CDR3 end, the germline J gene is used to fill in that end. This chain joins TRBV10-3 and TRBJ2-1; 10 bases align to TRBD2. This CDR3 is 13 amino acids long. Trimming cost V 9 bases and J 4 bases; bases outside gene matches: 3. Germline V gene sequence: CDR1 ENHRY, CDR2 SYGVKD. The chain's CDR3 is CAMEAGGYNEQFF. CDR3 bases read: TGTGCCATGGAAGCGGGAGGGTACAATGAG.

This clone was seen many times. CDR3 region: CSARTGLAVSYEQYF. The DNA read from the CDR3 is TGCAGTGCTAGAACCGGACTAGCGGTCTCCTACGAG. This chain links TRBV20-1 with TRBJ2-7; 10 bases align to TRBD2. Sequencing ends 3 residues short of the CDR3 end; the germline J gene provides the rest. Per germline, CDR1 DFQATT and CDR2 SNEGSKA (reference sequence). Trimming cost V 2 bases and J 0 bases; bases outside gene matches: 4. The CDR3 is 15 amino acids.

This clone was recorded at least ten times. CDR3 DNA (partial): TGCGCCAGCAGCCAATTCGAAGGGGGTACGGATTCACCC. It specifies CASSQFEGGTDSP. The full CDR3 reads CASSQFEGGTDSPLHF. The chain employs TRBV4-1 and TRBJ1-6; TRBD1 is a possible D gene (6 bases). The DNA ends 3 residues before the CDR3 does, and the rest of the CDR3 is filled in from the germline J gene. This CDR3 is built from 16 residues. CDR1 is MGHRA, CDR2 YSYEKL, per germline. V dropped 2 bases and J dropped 8 bases, with 16 bases sitting between them.

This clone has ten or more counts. CDR3 sequence: CASSFTSGSYEQYF. CDR3 bases read: TGTGCCAGTAGTTTTACTAGCGGCTCCTACGAG. This rearrangement joins TRBV19 to TRBJ2-7; the match to TRBD2 covers 8 bases. The read finishes 3 residues shy of the CDR3 end, and the germline J gene is used to complete it. The CDR3 spans 14 residues. The germline V gene has CDR1 LNHDA and CDR2 SQIVND (reference sequence). V dropped 5 bases and J dropped 0; count of bases not matched to a gene: 3. Looking up the rest from reference TRBV19 and TRBJ2-7 gives the full variable domain: DGGITQSPKYLFRKEGQNVTLSCEQNLNHDAMYWYRQDPGQGLRLIYYSQIVNDFQKGDIAEGYSVSREKKESFPLTVTSAQKNPTAFYLCASSFTSGSYEQYFGPGTRLTVT.

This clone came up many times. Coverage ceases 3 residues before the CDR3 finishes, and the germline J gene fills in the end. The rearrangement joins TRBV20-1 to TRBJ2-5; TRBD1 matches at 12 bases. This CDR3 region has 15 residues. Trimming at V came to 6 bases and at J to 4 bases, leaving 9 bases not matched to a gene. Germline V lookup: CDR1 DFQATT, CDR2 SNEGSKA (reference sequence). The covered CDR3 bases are TGCAGTGCCCGCGGGGGACAGGGGGCGGGAGAGACC. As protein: CSARGGQGAGET. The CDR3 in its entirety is CSARGGQGAGETQYF.